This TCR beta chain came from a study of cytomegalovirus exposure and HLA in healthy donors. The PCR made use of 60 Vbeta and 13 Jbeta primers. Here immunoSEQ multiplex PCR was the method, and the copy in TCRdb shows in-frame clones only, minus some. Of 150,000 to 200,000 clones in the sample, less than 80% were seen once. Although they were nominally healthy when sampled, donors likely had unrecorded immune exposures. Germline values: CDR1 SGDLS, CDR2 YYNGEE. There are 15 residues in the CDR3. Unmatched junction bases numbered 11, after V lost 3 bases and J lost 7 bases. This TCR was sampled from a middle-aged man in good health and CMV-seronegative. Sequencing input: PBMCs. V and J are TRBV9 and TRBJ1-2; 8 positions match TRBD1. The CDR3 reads CASSGTGIKLVGYTF. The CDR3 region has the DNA TGTGCCAGCAGCGGGACAGGGATCAAATTGGTTGGCTACACCTTC.